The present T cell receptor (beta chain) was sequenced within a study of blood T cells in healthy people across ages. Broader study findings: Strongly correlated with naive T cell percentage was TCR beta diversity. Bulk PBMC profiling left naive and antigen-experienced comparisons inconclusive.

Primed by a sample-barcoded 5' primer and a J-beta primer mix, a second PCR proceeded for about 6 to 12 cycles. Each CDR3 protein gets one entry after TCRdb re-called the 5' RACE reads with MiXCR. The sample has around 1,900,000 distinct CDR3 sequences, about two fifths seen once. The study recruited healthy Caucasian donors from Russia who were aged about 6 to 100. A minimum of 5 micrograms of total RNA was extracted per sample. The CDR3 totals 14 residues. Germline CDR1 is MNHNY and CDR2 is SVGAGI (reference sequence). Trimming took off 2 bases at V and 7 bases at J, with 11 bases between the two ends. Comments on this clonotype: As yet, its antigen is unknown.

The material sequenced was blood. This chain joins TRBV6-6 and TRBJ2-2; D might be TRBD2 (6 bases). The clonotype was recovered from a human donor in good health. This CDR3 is CASSYEGTLGELFF. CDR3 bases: TGTGCCAGCAGTTACGAGGGGACTCTCGGGGAGCTGTTTTTT.